The subject of this entry is one T cell receptor beta chain. Its target antigen remains unknown. Base qualities are not provided; no much larger clone lies one nucleotide away. These data come from a study of shared clonotypes between healthy human individuals (dated by TCRdb to 2018 to 2020). Study-wide context: Three men and two women, aged 18 to 49 years, made up the cohort. Different laboratories and diverse techniques were used to prepare libraries and sequence TCR repertoires, to increase sequencing depth and limit assay-specific biases. Each donor's leukapheresis produced roughly between roughly 0.94 and 9.5 billion PBMCs. To estimate repertoire size and how much clonotypes are shared between individuals, the study performed deep sequencing of blood TCR repertoires from a few healthy adults. The paper's findings and limits, for the study overall: Only blood was sampled, and tissue TCR repertoires likely differ from those in blood. Based on pairwise subsampling, the degree of clonotype sharing among donors was expected to be affected by sequencing depth. Because the study included a small number of donors, the genetic and exposure-history diversity represented was limited.

V is shortened by 5 bases, J by 0 bases, and the region joining them spans 14 bases. The CDR3 goes from the cysteine to the phenylalanine over 16 residues. Only the CDR3 portion is preserved as DNA: 48 bases, with reading frame beginning at the first base. Using the deep immunoSEQ assay, multiplex PCR amplified TCR CDR3 regions from genomic DNA. Extracted genomic DNA from each cell subset was distributed evenly across all wells of several immunoSEQ 96-well plates, and each plate was treated as a replicate. For unsorted PBMC, each replicate PCR was loaded with approximately 300 ng genomic DNA, equivalent to tens of thousands of T cell genomes. Unsorted PBMC genomic DNA was sequenced across ten immunoSEQ deep assay plates. The purified libraries were quantified using a Qubit 3.0 fluorometer, sized with a Bioanalyzer 2100, and then quantified again using the KAPA Library Quantification kit. Each immunoSEQ 96-well plate was sequenced on its own single-read 150-cycle Illumina NextSeq 550 flow cell. The published analysis was carried out like this. Because the immunoSEQ output held only junctional sequences and lacked quality scores, the filtering could not match the filtering applied to full-length reads. Sequences were annotated with PyIR, a Python wrapper for IgBLAST v1.9, and V/J genes and CDR3 were assigned using IMGT germline references. Reads were removed for weak V/J assignments (E-value above 1e-6), missing CDR3, stop codons, out-of-frame junctions, or ambiguous translated residues. V3J clonotypes were defined by identical inferred V gene, J gene, and CDR3 amino acid sequence. To compute the percentage overlap between repertoires, the number of shared unique clonotypes was divided by the size of the smaller repertoire. Richness of each repertoire was evaluated using RTK rarefaction, the Chao1 estimator, and Recon v2.1 estimates of unobserved clonotypes. TCRdb took over this immuneACCESS table, retaining in-frame rearrangements with V and J assigned. Such tables are incomplete; in checked studies, under half of the missing clones stem from an unresolved V gene, and the remainder is unexplained. V and J calls and clone size come straight from that table; D and trimming were deduced from the DNA. In this sample the table shows 450,000 or so clones, around 77% of which occur a single time. The ten largest clones take up approximately 12% of the sample.

Donors were healthy HIV-negative adults with no recently reported acute infections or vaccinations. Only Caucasian adults living in Nashville, Tennessee, USA were represented among the donors. For unsorted samples, tens of millions of PBMCs were counted, and genomic DNA was extracted using the QIAamp DNA Blood Mini kit. Blood was obtained by leukapheresis, after which PBMCs were separated by Ficoll-Histopaque density gradient centrifugation and cryopreserved in liquid nitrogen vapor phase. This receptor was obtained from a middle-aged woman in good health. Some clones in this sample may be carry-over from other donors' samples. The V and J segments used are TRBV23-1 and TRBJ1-3; a confident D gene designation cannot be given. TRBV23-1 is an open reading frame whose function is uncertain. What was sequenced was PBMCs. CDR3 reads: CASSSYGLNSGNTIYF. DNA sequence: TGCGCCAGCAGTTCATACGGACTGAACTCTGGAAACACCATATATTTT.